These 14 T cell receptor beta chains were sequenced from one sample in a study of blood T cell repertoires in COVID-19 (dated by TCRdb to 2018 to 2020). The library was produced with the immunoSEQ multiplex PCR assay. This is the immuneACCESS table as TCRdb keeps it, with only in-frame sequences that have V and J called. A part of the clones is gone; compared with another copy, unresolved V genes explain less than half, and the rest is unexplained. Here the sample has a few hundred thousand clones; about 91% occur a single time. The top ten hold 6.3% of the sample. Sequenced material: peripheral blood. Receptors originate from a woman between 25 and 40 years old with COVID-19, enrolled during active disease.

The chain's CDR3 is CASSSDRHQPQHF. The CDR3 DNA reads as TGTGCCAGCAGTTCGGACAGACATCAGCCCCAGCATTTT. The V and J genes are TRBV27 and TRBJ1-5; possibly TRBD1 for D (6 bases). Germline-derived CDR1 and CDR2 are MNHEY and SMNVEV (reference sequence). Trimming took 4 bases from V and 5 from J, leaving 9 bases between them. The CDR3 sequence is 13 residues long.

CDR3 nucleotides: TGTGCCAGCAGCCACCCCTCCAGGGGTCGAGAGACCCAGTACTTC. Translated, it gives CASSHPSRGRETQYF. V and J are TRBV7-9 and TRBJ2-5; D possibly corresponds to TRBD1 (6 bases). The length of the CDR3 is 15 residues. Germline V gene lookup returns CDR1 SEHNR and CDR2 FQNEAQ (reference sequence). Trimming left V 5 bases short and J 4 bases short, with 17 bases between.

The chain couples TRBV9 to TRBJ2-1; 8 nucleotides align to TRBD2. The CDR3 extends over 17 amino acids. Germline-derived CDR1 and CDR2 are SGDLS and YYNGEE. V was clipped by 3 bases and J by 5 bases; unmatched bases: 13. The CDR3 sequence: CASSAPGGEGPHNEQFF. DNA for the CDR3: TGTGCCAGCAGCGCCCCGGGGGGGGAGGGCCCCCACAATGAGCAGTTCTTC.

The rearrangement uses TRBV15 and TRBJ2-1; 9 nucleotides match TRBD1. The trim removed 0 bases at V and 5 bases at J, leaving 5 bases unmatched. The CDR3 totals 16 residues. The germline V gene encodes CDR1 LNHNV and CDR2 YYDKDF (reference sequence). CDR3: CATSRDHGTGNNEQFF. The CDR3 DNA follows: TGTGCCACCAGCAGAGATCATGGGACAGGGAACAATGAGCAGTTCTTC. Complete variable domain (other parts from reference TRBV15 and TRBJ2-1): DAMVIQNPRYQVTQFGKPVTLSCSQTLNHNVMYWYQQKSSQAPKLLFHYYDKDFNNEADTPDNFQSRRPNTSFCFLDIRSPGLGDTAMYLCATSRDHGTGNNEQFFGPGTRLTVL.

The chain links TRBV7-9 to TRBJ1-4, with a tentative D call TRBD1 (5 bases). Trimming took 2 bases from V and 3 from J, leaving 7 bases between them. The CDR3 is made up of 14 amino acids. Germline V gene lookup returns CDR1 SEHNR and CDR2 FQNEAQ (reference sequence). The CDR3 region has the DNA TGTGCCAGCAGCTTACGGGGGGCTAATGAAAAACTGTTTTTT. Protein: CASSLRGANEKLFF.

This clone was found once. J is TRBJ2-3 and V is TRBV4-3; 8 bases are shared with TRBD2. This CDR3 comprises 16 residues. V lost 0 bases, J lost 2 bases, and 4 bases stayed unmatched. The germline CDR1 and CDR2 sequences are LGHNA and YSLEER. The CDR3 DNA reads TGCGCCAGCAGCCAAGAGCGGGGGGTCGACACAGATACGCAGTATTTT. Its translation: CASSQERGVDTDTQYF.

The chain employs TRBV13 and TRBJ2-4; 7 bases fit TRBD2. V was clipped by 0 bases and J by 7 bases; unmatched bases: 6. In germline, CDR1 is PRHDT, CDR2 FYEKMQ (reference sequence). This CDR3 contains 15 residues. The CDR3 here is CASSLGGRGDNIQYF. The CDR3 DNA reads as TGTGCCAGCAGCTTAGGGGGCCGGGGGGATAACATTCAGTACTTC.

The CDR3 DNA is TGTGCCAGCGGCTACAGGGGTCGTTCACCCCTCCACTTT. Its translation is CASGYRGRSPLHF. This chain links TRBV6-5 with TRBJ1-6; 7 positions match TRBD1. The CDR3 is made up of 13 amino acids. V dropped 8 bases and J dropped 9; count of bases not matched to a gene: 7. CDR1 is MNHEY and CDR2 is SVGAGI in the germline V gene.

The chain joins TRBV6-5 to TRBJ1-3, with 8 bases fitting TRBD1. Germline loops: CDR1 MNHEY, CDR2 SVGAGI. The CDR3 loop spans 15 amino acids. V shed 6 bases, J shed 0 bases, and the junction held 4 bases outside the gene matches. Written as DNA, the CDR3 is TGTGCCAGCAGACGGGACAGGCTCTCTGGAAACACCATATATTTT. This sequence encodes CASRRDRLSGNTIYF.

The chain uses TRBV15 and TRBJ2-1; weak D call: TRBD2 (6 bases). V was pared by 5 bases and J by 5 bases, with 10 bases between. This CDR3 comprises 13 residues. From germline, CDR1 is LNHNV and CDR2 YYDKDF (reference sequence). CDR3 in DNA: TGTGCCACCAGCCCCCGACTAGACAATGAGCAGTTCTTC. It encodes CATSPRLDNEQFF.

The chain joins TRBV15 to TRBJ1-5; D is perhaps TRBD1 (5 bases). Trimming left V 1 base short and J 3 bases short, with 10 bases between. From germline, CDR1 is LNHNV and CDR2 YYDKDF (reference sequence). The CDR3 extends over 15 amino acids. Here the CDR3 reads CATSRAYGANQPQHF. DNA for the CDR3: TGTGCCACCAGCAGAGCCTATGGGGCCAATCAGCCCCAGCATTTT.

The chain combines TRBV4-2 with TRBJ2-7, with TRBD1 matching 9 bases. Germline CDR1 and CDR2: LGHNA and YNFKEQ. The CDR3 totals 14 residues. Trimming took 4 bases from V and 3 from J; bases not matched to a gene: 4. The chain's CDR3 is CASSPTGGLYEQYF. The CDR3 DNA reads TGTGCCAGCAGCCCGACAGGGGGGCTCTACGAGCAGTACTTC.

This CDR3 is CASSWSGRGNTIYF. In DNA, the CDR3 is TGCGCCAGCAGTTGGTCGGGTCGTGGAAACACCATATATTTT. V is TRBV10-1 and J is TRBJ1-3; D gene uncertain. Germline V lookup: CDR1 WNHNN, CDR2 SYGVQD (reference sequence). V lost 5 bases and J 3 bases, leaving 11 bases between the germline ends. The CDR3 is made up of 14 amino acids.

CDR3 protein: CASSQPGLAGGEQFF. The CDR3 nucleotides read TGCGCCAGCAGCCAACCGGGACTAGCGGGGGGAGAGCAGTTCTTC. The V gene is TRBV5-1, the J gene TRBJ2-1; 15 nucleotides line up with TRBD2. This CDR3 spans 15 amino acids. CDR1 is SGHRS, CDR2 YFSETQ, per germline. V lost 4 bases to trimming and J lost 10 bases; unmatched junction nucleotides: 6.